This T cell receptor beta chain was found in a study of metastatic and nonmetastatic thyroid tumors. Study-wide results and caveats: Relative to benign nodules, malignant thyroid tumors were reportedly characterized by significantly elevated TCR beta diversity in blood and tumor.

This clone ranks as medium-sized. The target antigen is unknown. Before thyroid surgery, none of the patients had received any treatment. Per the original data handling: Between-group CDR3 differences, defined by clinicopathological status, yielded a distant-metastasis classifier for papillary thyroid cancer. TCRdb called clones again from the PCR reads with MiXCR. The V and J calls were determined by TCRdb, not by the authors. The sample consists of some 11,000 clones, roughly 21% of them appearing once. The V gene lost 10 bases and the J gene lost 4 bases, with 13 bases spanning the gap. CDR3 size: 12 residues. Germline V gene sequence: CDR1 ENHRY, CDR2 SYGVKD.

Sequenced sample: adjacent normal tissue. This clonotype originated in a female donor with papillary thyroid cancer or a benign thyroid nodule (not recorded which). Some clones in this sample may be carry-over from other donors' samples. The chain couples TRBV10-3 to TRBJ1-1, with D possibly being TRBD1 (6 bases). CDR3 residues: CATRTDSTEAFF. As DNA, the CDR3 is TGTGCCACGCGGACAGATAGCACTGAAGCTTTCTTT.